Listed below are T cell receptor beta chains from one sample, sequenced in a study of T cell changes during pregnancy in multiple sclerosis. Using immunoSEQ multiplex PCR, the repertoire was profiled, and TCRdb retains in-frame clones only, with some absent. The sample lists 60,000 to 75,000 clones, roughly 92% occurring once. The specimen comprised peripheral blood, sampled in the second trimester of pregnancy. Receptors were obtained from a female donor with multiple sclerosis, enrolled in a pregnancy study. The CDR3 runs from the conserved cysteine through the conserved F or W. A D gene is named only where the DNA matches it firmly. Only some rows state a clone size, as once, few, many or a class for expanded clones.

TRBJ1-1 | TRBD1 | TRBV28 | NA | CASSMTGPSENTEAFF | TGTGCCAGCAGTATGACAGGGCCAAGCGAAAACACTGAAGCTTTCTTT
TRBJ2-3 | TRBD1 | TRBV2 | NA | CASSVQGARTDTQYF | TGTGCCAGCAGCGTGCAGGGGGCGCGCACAGATACGCAGTATTTT
TRBJ1-1 | NA | TRBV27 | NA | CASSPVGAGPHAEAFF | TGTGCCAGCAGCCCAGTAGGGGCAGGGCCCCACGCTGAAGCTTTCTTT
TRBJ2-1 | NA | TRBV27 | few | CASLSNEQFF | TGTGCCAGCCTTTCCAATGAGCAGTTCTTC
TRBJ2-1 | TRBD2 | TRBV28 | NA | CASKAGDLGNEQFF | TGTGCCAGCAAAGCGGGAGATTTAGGGAATGAGCAGTTCTTC
TRBJ2-2 | TRBD1 | TRBV28 | NA | CASSPQGAWTGELFF | TGTGCCAGCAGCCCTCAGGGGGCCTGGACCGGGGAGCTGTTTTTT
TRBJ2-1 | NA | TRBV7-2 | NA | CASSLAAVAYNEQFF | TGTGCCAGCAGCTTAGCAGCGGTTGCCTACAATGAGCAGTTCTTC
TRBJ1-1 | NA | TRBV6-1 | NA | CATLPGGLGTEAFF | TGTGCCACCCTTCCCGGGGGTCTCGGGACTGAAGCTTTCTTT
TRBJ1-5 | NA | TRBV2 | NA | CASSGGLPQHF | TGTGCCAGCAGTGGAGGGCTGCCCCAGCATTTT
TRBJ2-7 | NA | TRBV5-6 | NA | CASSSWKADRYEQYF | TGTGCCAGCAGCTCCTGGAAGGCAGACAGATACGAGCAGTACTTC
TRBJ1-3 | NA | TRBV4-2 | few | CASSQDPGGAGNTIYF | TGTGCCAGCAGCCAAGATCCGGGCGGGGCCGGAAACACCATATATTTT
TRBJ2-2 | TRBD1 | TRBV6-1 | NA | CASSEETGGHGELFF | TGTGCCAGCAGCGAAGAAACAGGGGGCCACGGGGAGCTGTTTTTT
TRBJ1-4 | NA | TRBV7-9 | NA | CASSLEQGVREKLFF | TGTGCCAGCAGCTTAGAACAAGGGGTTCGAGAAAAACTGTTTTTT